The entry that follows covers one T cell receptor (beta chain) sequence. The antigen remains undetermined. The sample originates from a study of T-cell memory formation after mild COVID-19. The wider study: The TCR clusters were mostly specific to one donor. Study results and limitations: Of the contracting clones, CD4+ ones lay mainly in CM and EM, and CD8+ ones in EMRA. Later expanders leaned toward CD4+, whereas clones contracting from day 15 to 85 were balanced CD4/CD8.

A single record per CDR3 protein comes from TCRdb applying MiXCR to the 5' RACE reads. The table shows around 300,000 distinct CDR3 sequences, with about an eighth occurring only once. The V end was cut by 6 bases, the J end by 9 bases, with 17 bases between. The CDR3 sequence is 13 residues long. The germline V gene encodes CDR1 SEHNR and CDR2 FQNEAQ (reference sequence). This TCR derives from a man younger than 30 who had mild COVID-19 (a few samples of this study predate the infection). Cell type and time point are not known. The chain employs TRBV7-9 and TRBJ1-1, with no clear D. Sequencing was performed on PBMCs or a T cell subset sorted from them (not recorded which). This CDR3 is CASSSQLLVKAFF. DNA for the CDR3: TGTGCCAGCAGTTCCCAGCTGTTAGTTAAAGCTTTCTTT. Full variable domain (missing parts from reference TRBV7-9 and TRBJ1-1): DTGVSQNPRHKITKRGQNVTFRCDPISEHNRLYWYRQTLGQGPEFLTYFQNEAQLEKSRLLSDRFSAERPKGSFSTLEIQRTEQGDSAMYLCASSSQLLVKAFFGQGTRLTVV.